This T cell receptor beta chain stems from a study of shared clonotypes between healthy human individuals. Notes on the study in general: The four-donor shared clonotypes exceeded non-shared clonotypes in generation probability, with non-shared ones scoring lower. Naive CD4 clonotypes were shared across a handful of donors at 4% to 5%. Exclusively blood specimens were collected; tissue repertoires likely differ.

The table came from immunoSEQ multiplex PCR; TCRdb's copy has only in-frame clones and leaves some out. The table lists about 1.5 million clones, nearly 99% of them singletons, with about 0.42% in the top ten. This clone was detected once. The target antigen is unknown. This CDR3 has 14 amino acids. Germline CDR1 and CDR2: MNHNS and SASEGT. Trimming removed 1 base from V and 6 bases from J, with 12 bases in between. This clonotype originated in a man aged 25 to 40 in good health. The rearrangement joins TRBV6-1 to TRBJ1-2, with D possibly TRBD1 on 6 matching bases. The sequenced sample was naive CD4+ T cells sorted from blood. Regarding subset: CD45RA+ positively selected. This CDR3 reads CASSEGTGWDGYTF. CDR3 sequence (DNA): TGTGCCAGCAGTGAAGGAACAGGGTGGGATGGCTACACCTTC.